These T cell receptor beta chains were read from a single sample in a study of T cell responses to AZD1222 COVID-19 vaccine. TCRdb's table, derived via immunoSEQ multiplex PCR, lists solely in-frame clones and lacks some. The table shows roughly 53,000 clones, with more than 80% occurring only once. The sequencing here drew on peripheral blood, taken on day 0 of MenACWY control vaccination. Receptor source: an adult in good health. The CDR3 runs from the conserved cysteine through the conserved F or W. D genes are given only for firm matches. The size entry is marked missing in some rows and otherwise reads once, few, many or a size class.

CASRTLLGGNQPQHF | TGTGCCAGCAGGACCCTATTGGGGGGGAATCAGCCCCAGCATTTT | - | - | TRBV28 | 15 | TRBJ1-5
CASSSRRDNQPQHF | TGTGCCAGCAGTTCACGACGGGACAATCAGCCCCAGCATTTT | - | - | TRBV28 | 14 | TRBJ1-5
CASSYVGVNTEAFF | TGTGCCAGCAGTTATGTGGGGGTTAACACTGAAGCTTTCTTT | - | - | TRBV6-2/TRBV6-3 | 14 | TRBJ1-1
CASSFKRLAGVLDTQYF | TGTGCCAGCAGTTTCAAGAGACTAGCGGGAGTTTTAGATACGCAGTATTTT | TRBD2 | - | TRBV28 | 17 | TRBJ2-3
CATTSSGENTDTQYF | TGTGCCACCACGTCAAGTGGGGAAAACACAGATACGCAGTATTTT | - | - | TRBV24-1 | 15 | TRBJ2-3
CASGLQGYTEAFF | TGTGCCAGCGGGTTGCAGGGTTACACTGAAGCTTTCTTT | - | - | TRBV7-2 | 13 | TRBJ1-1
CASRGTGVNYNEQFF | TGTGCCAGCAGGGGGACAGGGGTGAACTACAATGAGCAGTTCTTC | TRBD1 | once | TRBV6-5 | 15 | TRBJ2-1
CAWSSRLAGNTDTQYF | TGTGCCTGGAGTAGTAGGCTAGCGGGAAACACAGATACGCAGTATTTT | TRBD2 | - | TRBV30 | 16 | TRBJ2-3
CASSLAFPQETQYF | TGTGCCAGCAGTTTGGCCTTTCCCCAAGAGACCCAGTACTTC | - | - | TRBV27 | 14 | TRBJ2-5
CSVETGGWYGYTF | TGCAGCGTTGAGACAGGGGGCTGGTATGGCTACACCTTC | TRBD1 | few | TRBV29-1 | 13 | TRBJ1-2
CASRDRPLLNSPLHF | TGTGCCAGCCGGGACAGGCCTTTATTAAATTCACCCCTCCACTTT | TRBD1 | - | TRBV2 | 15 | TRBJ1-6
CASSLAASSNYGYTF | TGTGCCAGCAGCTTAGCGGCGAGCTCTAACTATGGCTACACCTTC | - | - | TRBV7-6 | 15 | TRBJ1-2
CASSDLGWLGYNEQFF | TGTGCCAGCAGCGATTTAGGCTGGCTGGGGTACAATGAGCAGTTCTTC | - | once | TRBV21-1 | 16 | TRBJ2-1
CSVTGTGNEQYF | TGCAGCGTTACCGGGACAGGTAACGAGCAGTACTTC | TRBD1 | - | TRBV29-1 | 12 | TRBJ2-7
CASSTVPDDQPQHF | TGTGCCAGCAGCACGGTCCCCGACGATCAGCCCCAGCATTTT | - | - | TRBV5-4 | 14 | TRBJ1-5
CASSDGDRSGFGNQPQHF | TGTGCCAGCAGTGACGGTGACAGGAGCGGGTTCGGCAATCAGCCCCAGCATTTT | - | - | TRBV6-1 | 18 | TRBJ1-5
CASSPEGTSTDTQYF | TGTGCCAGCAGCCCGGAGGGGACTAGCACAGATACGCAGTATTTT | - | - | TRBV7-3 | 15 | TRBJ2-3
CASSQDRMGGGPYEQYF | TGCGCCAGCAGCCAAGATAGGATGGGGGGAGGGCCCTACGAGCAGTACTTC | TRBD2 | - | TRBV4-1 | 17 | TRBJ2-7
CASSQDQGRVTEAFF | TGCGCCAGCAGCCAAGACCAGGGGAGGGTCACTGAAGCTTTCTTT | - | - | TRBV4-3 | 15 | TRBJ1-1
CAISESNRGSTAAF | TGTGCCATCAGTGAGTCGAACAGGGGCTCTACAGCCGCCTTC | TRBD1 | - | TRBV10-3 | 14 | TRBJ1-2
CASSMTSGRAGELFF | TGTGCCAGTAGTATGACTAGCGGGAGGGCCGGGGAGCTGTTTTTT | TRBD2 | - | TRBV19 | 15 | TRBJ2-2
CASSSAGNEQFF | TGTGCCAGCAGCTCAGCAGGGAATGAGCAGTTCTTC | - | - | TRBV11-2 | 12 | TRBJ2-1
CASSIQTGNYGYTF | TGTGCCAGTAGTATTCAGACGGGGAACTATGGCTACACCTTC | - | - | TRBV19 | 14 | TRBJ1-2
CASRATGRDTEAFF | TGTGCCAGCAGGGCAACAGGGCGCGACACTGAAGCTTTCTTT | - | - | TRBV28 | 14 | TRBJ1-1
CASSTLTSTDTQYF | TGTGCCAGCAGTACTCTGACTAGCACAGATACGCAGTATTTT | - | - | TRBV6-2/TRBV6-3 | 14 | TRBJ2-3
CASSVYHGVGNTIYF | TGTGCCAGCAGCGTATATCACGGCGTCGGAAACACCATATATTTT | - | - | TRBV9 | 15 | TRBJ1-3
CSVGTGNNAGELFF | TGCAGCGTAGGAACAGGGAACAACGCCGGGGAGCTGTTTTTT | - | few | TRBV29-1 | 14 | TRBJ2-2
CASSTRTSGRAFKTGELFF | TGTGCCAGCAGTACTCGGACTAGCGGGAGGGCCTTTAAGACCGGGGAGCTGTTTTTT | TRBD2 | - | TRBV28 | 19 | TRBJ2-2
CASSHFDQIGGHSGQPQHF | TGTGCCAGCAGCCATTTCGACCAGATAGGGGGGCATTCGGGTCAGCCCCAGCATTTT | - | - | TRBV3-1/TRBV3-2 | 19 | TRBJ1-5
CASSLRTGGYPGELFF | TGTGCCAGCAGCCTGAGGACAGGGGGGTATCCCGGGGAGCTGTTTTTT | TRBD1 | - | TRBV11-1 | 16 | TRBJ2-2
CASSSSRWANTDTQYF | TGTGCCAGCAGCTCCAGCCGGTGGGCCAACACAGATACGCAGTATTTT | - | once | TRBV7-9 | 16 | TRBJ2-3
CAIPAGPYNSPLHF | TGTGCCATCCCAGCGGGCCCCTATAATTCACCCCTCCACTTT | - | - | TRBV7-2 | 14 | TRBJ1-6
CASSPGQGHNEQFF | TGTGCCAGCTCACCGGGACAGGGTCACAATGAGCAGTTCTTC | TRBD1 | medium-sized | TRBV18 | 14 | TRBJ2-1
CASSRVMNTEAFF | TGCGCCAGCAGCAGAGTTATGAACACTGAAGCTTTCTTT | - | - | TRBV5-1 | 13 | TRBJ1-1
CASSLGETQYF | TGTGCCAGCAGCCTCGGAGAGACCCAGTACTTC | - | - | TRBV12-3/TRBV12-4 | 11 | TRBJ2-5
CASRPGGARNQPQHF | TGTGCCAGCAGGCCGGGGGGGGCGCGGAATCAGCCCCAGCATTTT | - | - | TRBV28 | 15 | TRBJ1-5
CASSLRDSNQPQHF | TGTGCCAGCAGCCTCCGGGACAGCAATCAGCCCCAGCATTTT | - | - | TRBV7-9 | 14 | TRBJ1-5
CASSQGTGVTEAFF | TGCGCCAGCAGCCAAGGGACAGGGGTTACTGAAGCTTTCTTT | TRBD1 | - | TRBV4-1 | 14 | TRBJ1-1
CASSPGQGVQKLFF | TGTGCCAGCAGTCCGGGACAGGGGGTTCAAAAACTGTTTTTT | TRBD1 | - | TRBV2 | 14 | TRBJ1-4
CASSLAGTEAFF | TGTGCCAGCAGCTTGGCAGGGACAGAAGCTTTCTTT | - | - | TRBV11-2 | 12 | TRBJ1-1
CASSPLVGGRLQETQYF | TGTGCCAGCTCACCCTTAGTGGGTGGCAGACTACAAGAGACCCAGTACTTC | - | - | TRBV18 | 17 | TRBJ2-5
CASSWTAQETQYF | TGTGCCAGCAGTTGGACAGCCCAGGAGACCCAGTACTTC | - | - | TRBV28 | 13 | TRBJ2-5
CASGGRGYTEAFF | TGTGCCAGCGGGGGCAGGGGGTACACTGAAGCTTTCTTT | TRBD1 | - | TRBV28 | 13 | TRBJ1-1
CASSIAGGQSGELFF | TGTGCCAGTAGTATAGCGGGAGGGCAAAGCGGGGAGCTGTTTTTT | TRBD2 | - | TRBV19 | 15 | TRBJ2-2
CASSLAARYNEQFF | TGTGCCAGCAGCTTGGCCGCGCGTTACAATGAGCAGTTCTTC | - | - | TRBV5-8 | 14 | TRBJ2-1
CASSLWTGGVNTEAFF | TGTGCCAGCAGCCTGTGGACAGGGGGGGTGAACACTGAAGCTTTCTTT | TRBD1 | few | TRBV5-4 | 16 | TRBJ1-1
CALESYNEQFF | TGTGCTTTGGAGTCCTACAATGAGCAGTTCTTC | - | once | TRBV30 | 11 | TRBJ2-1
CASSQAGGGYGYTF | TGCGCCAGCAGCCAAGCCGGGGGGGGCTATGGCTACACCTTC | - | - | TRBV4-3 | 14 | TRBJ1-2
CASSLAFSGSLRAGYEQYF | TGCGCCAGCAGCTTGGCCTTTAGCGGGAGTCTTCGCGCCGGTTACGAGCAGTACTTC | TRBD2 | few | TRBV5-1 | 19 | TRBJ2-7
CASSSGLAGGPHEQYF | TGTGCCAGTAGTAGTGGACTAGCGGGAGGGCCGCACGAGCAGTACTTC | TRBD2 | - | TRBV19 | 16 | TRBJ2-7
CASSLDQESTEAFF | TGTGCCAGCAGCTTGGATCAAGAGAGCACTGAAGCTTTCTTT | - | - | TRBV5-6 | 14 | TRBJ1-1
CASSPWTGSTGELFF | TGTGCCAGCTCACCATGGACAGGGAGCACCGGGGAGCTGTTTTTT | TRBD1 | - | TRBV18 | 15 | TRBJ2-2